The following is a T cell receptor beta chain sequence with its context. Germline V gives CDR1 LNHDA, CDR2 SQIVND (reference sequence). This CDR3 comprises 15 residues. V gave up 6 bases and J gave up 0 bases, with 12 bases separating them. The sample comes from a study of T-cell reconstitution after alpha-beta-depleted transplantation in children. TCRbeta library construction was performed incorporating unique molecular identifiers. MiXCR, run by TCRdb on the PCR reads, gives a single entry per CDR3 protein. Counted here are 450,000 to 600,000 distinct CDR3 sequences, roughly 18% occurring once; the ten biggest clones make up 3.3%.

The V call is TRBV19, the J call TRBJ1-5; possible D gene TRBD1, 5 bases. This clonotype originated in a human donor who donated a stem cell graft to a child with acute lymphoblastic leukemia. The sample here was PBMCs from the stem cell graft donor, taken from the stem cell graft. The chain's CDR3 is CASRSQEYSNQPQHF. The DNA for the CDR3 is TGTGCCAGTAGGTCACAGGAATATAGCAATCAGCCCCAGCATTTT.